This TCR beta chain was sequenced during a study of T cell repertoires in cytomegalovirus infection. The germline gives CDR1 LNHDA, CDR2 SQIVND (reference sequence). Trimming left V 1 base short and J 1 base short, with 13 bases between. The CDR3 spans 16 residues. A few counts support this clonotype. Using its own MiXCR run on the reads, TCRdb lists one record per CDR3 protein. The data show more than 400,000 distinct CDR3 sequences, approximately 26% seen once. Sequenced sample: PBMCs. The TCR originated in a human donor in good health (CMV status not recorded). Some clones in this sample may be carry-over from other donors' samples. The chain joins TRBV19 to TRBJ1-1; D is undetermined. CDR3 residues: CASSIAKGVKNTEAFF. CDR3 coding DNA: TGTGCCAGTAGTATAGCAAAAGGAGTAAAGAACACTGAAGCTTTCTTT.